Below are 26 T cell receptor beta chains sequenced from a single sample in a study of cytomegalovirus exposure and HLA in healthy donors. This PCR relied on a set of 60 Vbeta primers and 13 Jbeta primers. Libraries were prepared by immunoSEQ multiplex PCR; TCRdb keeps only in-frame clonotypes and omits some of them. This sample has around 160,000 clones, with over 65% found just once. Input material: PBMCs. The receptors derive from a man aged 40-50 years in good health and CMV-seropositive.

Comments on this clone: Other DNA sequences in the sample encode the same CDR3. The V and J genes are TRBV7-3 and TRBJ1-1, with 8 bases identical to TRBD1. There are 15 residues in the CDR3. Per germline, CDR1 SGHTA and CDR2 FQGTGA. V lost 4 bases and J lost 1; bases outside the gene matches: 5. DNA of the CDR3: TGTGCCAGCAGCTGGGAAGGGACAGGGAACACTGAAGCTTTCTTT. Its protein product is CASSWEGTGNTEAFF. The full variable domain, with the rest looked up from reference TRBV7-3 and TRBJ1-1, is GAGVSQTPSNKVTEKGKYVELRCDPISGHTALYWYRQSLGQGPEFLIYFQGTGAADDSGLPNDRFFAVRPEGSVSTLKIQRTERGDSAVYLCASSWEGTGNTEAFFGQGTRLTVV.

V is TRBV5-4 and J is TRBJ2-1, with 9 bases fitting TRBD2. Germline V gene lookup returns CDR1 SGHNT and CDR2 YYREEE (reference sequence). The CDR3 spans 15 residues. Losses at the gene ends were 6 bases for V and 9 bases for J; bases not matched to a gene: 13. The CDR3 loop is CASNPELAGSSEQFF. Written as DNA, the CDR3 is TGTGCCAGCAACCCTGAGCTAGCGGGAAGTAGTGAGCAGTTCTTC.

The chain recombines TRBV5-1 with TRBJ2-7; 10 bases align to TRBD2. CDR3 length equals 16 residues. Germline CDR1 SGHRS, CDR2 YFSETQ. J was trimmed by 7 bases and V by 4 bases; bases with no gene match: 14. CDR3 loop: CASSPPRLAGVREQYF. CDR3 nucleotides: TGCGCCAGCAGCCCCCCCCGGCTAGCGGGAGTACGGGAGCAGTACTTC.

V gene TRBV5-6 combines with J gene TRBJ1-2, with 7 bases fitting TRBD1. Germline-derived CDR1 and CDR2 are SGHDT and YYEEEE. V was pared by 6 bases and J by 7 bases, with 9 bases of the junction left unmatched. This CDR3 is built from 13 residues. CDR3 in DNA: TGTGCCAGCAAAAACGACAGGGAACGTGGCTACACCTTC. Translated, it gives CASKNDRERGYTF.

The chain has TRBV2 and TRBJ1-5; 8 positions agree with TRBD1. Losses at the gene ends were 1 base for V and 1 base for J; bases not matched to a gene: 3. Germline CDR1 SNHLY, CDR2 FYNNEI. The CDR3 sequence is 16 residues long. The CDR3 is CASSEVRTGSNQPQHF. The DNA of the CDR3 is TGTGCCAGCAGTGAAGTGCGGACAGGGAGCAATCAGCCCCAGCATTTT. Together with reference TRBV2 and TRBJ1-5, the CDR3 gives the full variable domain: EPEVTQTPSHQVTQMGQEVILRCVPISNHLYFYWYRQILGQKVEFLVSFYNNEISEKSEIFDDQFSVERPDGSNFTLKIRSTKLEDSAMYFCASSEVRTGSNQPQHFGDGTRLSIL.

This clone was seen only once. This rearrangement joins TRBV7-2 to TRBJ1-3; D possibly corresponds to TRBD1 (6 bases). The germline V and J ends were trimmed by 5 bases and 0 bases, with 14 bases remaining between them. CDR3 length: 16 residues. Germline loops: CDR1 SGHTA, CDR2 FQGNSA. For the CDR3, the DNA is TGTGCCAGCAGCCTACTTCAGGGGAGCTCTGGAAACACCATATATTTT. This sequence encodes CASSLLQGSSGNTIYF.

The J gene is TRBJ2-1, the V gene TRBV6-6; TRBD2 is a possible D gene (5 bases). V was pared by 8 bases and J by 5 bases, with 22 bases between. The CDR3 spans 16 residues. Looked up from germline, CDR1 is MNHNY and CDR2 is SVGAGI (reference sequence). The CDR3 spells CASGPRTAAGHNEQFF. The CDR3 nucleotides are TGTGCCAGCGGGCCGCGGACGGCGGCGGGCCACAATGAGCAGTTCTTC.

The V and J genes are TRBV7-8 and TRBJ1-2; D is uncertain. Germline CDR1 SGHVS, CDR2 FQNEAQ. Trimming took off 5 bases at V and 3 bases at J, with 10 bases between the two ends. There are 13 residues in the CDR3. The CDR3 loop is CASSGRRDYGYTF. DNA of the CDR3: TGTGCCAGCAGCGGAAGGAGGGACTATGGCTACACCTTC.

J is TRBJ2-5 and V is TRBV11-1, with 7 bases matching TRBD2. This CDR3 is 16 amino acids long. The V gene end was trimmed by 2 bases and the J gene end by 1 base; junction bases not matched to a gene: 7. Germline V gene sequence: CDR1 SGHAT, CDR2 FQDESV (reference sequence). The CDR3 loop reads CASSLLGRGFQETQYF. The CDR3 coding sequence is TGTGCCAGCAGCTTATTGGGGAGGGGATTCCAAGAGACCCAGTACTTC.

CDR3 protein: CAWDRGRDQPQHF. The CDR3 coding sequence is TGTGCCTGGGACAGGGGACGAGATCAGCCCCAGCATTTT. The chain couples TRBV30 to TRBJ1-5; 8 positions agree with TRBD1. The trim removed 5 bases at V and 5 bases at J, leaving 5 bases unmatched. The CDR3 loop spans 13 amino acids. Germline CDR1 is GTSNPN and CDR2 is SVGIG (reference sequence).

The rearrangement joins TRBV5-1 to TRBJ1-2; 11 bases line up with TRBD1. The J segment lost 6 bases and the V segment lost 3 bases, leaving 4 bases of the junction unmatched. There are 14 residues in the CDR3. Germline V lookup: CDR1 SGHRS, CDR2 YFSETQ. DNA for the CDR3: TGCGCCAGCAGCTCCGGGACAGGGGGTAATGGCTACACCTTC. The encoded protein is CASSSGTGGNGYTF.

The V and J genes are TRBV5-1 and TRBJ2-7, with 10 bases matching TRBD1. J lost 7 bases, V lost 5 bases, and 12 bases had no gene match. The CDR3 is 15 amino acids. Germline loops: CDR1 SGHRS, CDR2 YFSETQ. CDR3 in amino acids: CASRRPGQGSWEQYF. The CDR3 nucleotides read TGCGCCAGCAGGAGGCCGGGACAGGGGTCTTGGGAGCAGTACTTC. The whole variable domain, remainder taken from reference TRBV5-1 and TRBJ2-7, is KAGVTQTPRYLIKTRGQQVTLSCSPISGHRSVSWYQQTPGQGLQFLFEYFSETQRNKGNFPGRFSGRQFSNSRSEMNVSTLELGDSALYLCASRRPGQGSWEQYFGPGTRLTVT.

This sequence joins TRBV10-2 and TRBJ2-1, with a tentative D call TRBD2 (5 bases). The germline V gene encodes CDR1 WSHSY and CDR2 SAAADI. V lost 4 bases to trimming and J lost 4 bases, with 11 bases between them. The CDR3 consists of 14 residues. For the CDR3, the DNA is TGCGCCAGCAGTGTGAGTAGCGATTACAATGAGCAGTTCTTC. It yields the protein CASSVSSDYNEQFF.

The genes are TRBV25-1 and TRBJ1-2; D not certain. Germline V gene data show CDR1 as MGHDK and CDR2 as SYGVNS. The V gene lost 4 bases and the J gene lost 3 bases, with 12 bases spanning the gap. The CDR3 sequence is 14 residues long. In nucleotides, the CDR3 is TGTGCCAGCAGTGTGGCCGGGTCGCACTATGGCTACACCTTC. It codes for CASSVAGSHYGYTF.

In its sample, this clone was seen a few times. The gene calls are TRBV5-1 and TRBJ1-2; 10 nucleotides align to TRBD1. Germline CDR1 and CDR2: SGHRS and YFSETQ. V gave up 0 bases and J gave up 6 bases; unmatched junction bases: 2. CDR3 size: 14 residues. CDR3 coding DNA: TGCGCCAGCAGCTTGGCGACAGGGGGCGATGGCTACACCTTC. Protein sequence: CASSLATGGDGYTF. Based on the CDR3 plus reference TRBV5-1 and TRBJ1-2, the full variable domain is KAGVTQTPRYLIKTRGQQVTLSCSPISGHRSVSWYQQTPGQGLQFLFEYFSETQRNKGNFPGRFSGRQFSNSRSEMNVSTLELGDSALYLCASSLATGGDGYTFGSGTRLTVV.

This chain uses TRBV4-2 with TRBJ2-5; tentatively, D is TRBD2 (5 bases). The CDR3 consists of 14 residues. Germline assignment: CDR1 LGHNA and CDR2 YNFKEQ. Deletions cut 1 base from V and 10 bases from J, with 16 bases between. The CDR3 region has the DNA TGTGCCAGCAGCCAAGTAGCAGGTGGAGGCGACCAGTACTTC. Its translation is CASSQVAGGGDQYF.

The genes are TRBV6-5 and TRBJ1-5, with a tentative D call TRBD1 (5 bases). The V end was cut by 0 bases, the J end by 2 bases, with 11 bases between. Germline lookup yields CDR1 MNHEY and CDR2 SVGAGI. CDR3 length: 16 amino acids. The CDR3 spells CASSYSRRGGNQPQHF. CDR3 nucleotide sequence: TGTGCCAGCAGTTACTCGAGAAGGGGTGGCAATCAGCCCCAGCATTTT.

A remark on this clone: Its ends do not fully match the called genes, so a read error is possible. The chain has TRBV13 and TRBJ2-7; possible D gene TRBD2, 6 bases. The CDR3 runs to 13 residues. Germline V gene lookup returns CDR1 PRHDT and CDR2 FYEKMQ (reference sequence). The chain's CDR3 is CASSLDGRDSSNF. The CDR3 coding sequence is TGTGCCAGCAGCTTAGATGGGCGGGATTCCTCAAACTTC. Drawing the rest from reference TRBV13 and TRBJ2-7, the complete variable domain is AAGVIQSPRHLIKEKRETATLKCYPIPRHDTVYWYQQGPGQDPQFLISFYEKMQSDKGSIPDRFSAQQFSDYHSELNMSSLELGDSALYFCASSLDGRDSSNFGPGTRLTVT.

The J gene is TRBJ1-5, the V gene TRBV28; TRBD1 is a possible D gene (6 bases). Trimming took 1 base from V and 6 from J, leaving 16 bases between them. This CDR3 contains 16 residues. Per germline, CDR1 MDHEN and CDR2 SYDVKM. The CDR3 DNA reads as TGTGCCAGCAGTTTATCTTTTCTCCAGGGGACTCAGCCCCAGCATTTT. It yields the protein CASSLSFLQGTQPQHF.

The CDR3 DNA follows: TGTGCCAGCAGTTTGGGTGGGCAGGGGAATGAAAAACTGTTTTTT. Amino acids: CASSLGGQGNEKLFF. The chain is built from TRBV28 and TRBJ1-4, with D possibly being TRBD1 (6 bases). The CDR3 runs to 15 residues. The germline V and J ends were trimmed by 3 bases and 5 bases, with 13 bases remaining between them. Germline V CDR1 and CDR2: MDHEN, SYDVKM.

The chain employs TRBV7-2 and TRBJ2-1, with 11 bases fitting TRBD2. The J segment lost 3 bases and the V segment lost 5 bases, leaving 3 bases of the junction unmatched. CDR1 is SGHTA, CDR2 FQGNSA, per germline. This CDR3 has 15 residues. CDR3 protein: CASSPTSGGYNEQFF. Written as DNA, the CDR3 is TGTGCCAGCAGCCCCACTAGCGGGGGCTACAATGAGCAGTTCTTC.

The chain has TRBV1 and TRBJ2-1; no DNA check was done on the table's D call, TRBD2. TRBV1 is termed a pseudogene. This CDR3 is 17 amino acids long. This chain's CDR3 is CTSSQDLWEGPYNEQFF. The CDR3 bases are TGCACCAGCAGCCAAGATTTGTGGGAGGGTCCCTACAATGAGCAGTTCTTC.

In regard to this clone: One junction end disagrees with the germline gene, perhaps due to a read error. V and J are TRBV7-9 and TRBJ1-2, with 8 bases lining up with TRBD1. The germline V gene encodes CDR1 SEHNR and CDR2 FQNEAQ (reference sequence). The CDR3 runs 14 residues. CDR3 DNA: TGTTCCAGCATCGCAGGGGGCTCCTCCTATGGCTACACCTTC. Translation: CSSIAGGSSYGYTF.

This chain links TRBV18 with TRBJ2-6; the D gene is possibly TRBD1 (6 bases). Germline V gives CDR1 KGHSH, CDR2 LQKENI. Trimming removed 5 bases from V and 0 bases from J, with 11 bases in between. The CDR3 length is 16 residues. CDR3 DNA sequence: TGTGCCAGCTCATATACAGGGTACTCTGGGGCCAACGTCCTGACTTTC. Its protein is CASSYTGYSGANVLTF.

About this clone: The junction differs from germline at one of its ends, possibly a read error. The rearrangement uses TRBV7-9 and TRBJ2-1; 10 bases agree with TRBD2. Germline assignment: CDR1 SEHNR and CDR2 FQNEAQ (reference sequence). This CDR3 has 17 residues. This chain's CDR3 is CSSSPGLAAYSYNEQFF. The CDR3 DNA reads as TGTTCCAGCAGCCCTGGACTAGCGGCATACTCCTACAATGAGCAGTTCTTC.

The chain links TRBV30 to TRBJ1-2, with D perhaps TRBD1 (6 bases). CDR1 GTSNPN and CDR2 SVGIG come from the germline V gene (reference sequence). V was clipped by 5 bases and J by 2 bases, with 18 bases between them. This CDR3 has 15 residues. The CDR3, as DNA: TGTGCCTGGGAGGCCTGGGGACACCTCAACTATGGCTACACCTTC. As protein: CAWEAWGHLNYGYTF.